What follows are 15 T cell receptor beta chains derived from one specimen sequenced in a study of T cells in Graves' hyperthyroidism and ophthalmopathy. It was RNA transcripts that yielded the amplified TCR beta CDR3 regions. HTBI primers were used for first-round RT-PCR of the TCR CDR3. From the multiplex PCR reads, TCRdb called clonotypes with MiXCR, one entry per CDR3 protein. In the table there are under 300,000 distinct CDR3 sequences, about 25% of which are singletons. Sequencing input: blood. These receptor sequences come from a man in his forties with Graves' hyperthyroidism that later progressed to Graves' ophthalmopathy.

This clonotype was picked up many times. Given a much more abundant clone one base away, this may be a read error. The conserved final phenylalanine or tryptophan is absent from the CDR3, which likely points to a read error. The rearrangement links TRBV24-1 to TRBJ1-5; D possibly corresponds to TRBD1 (5 bases). Deletions cut 9 bases from V and 7 bases from J, with 18 bases between. This CDR3 region has 14 residues. Germline V CDR1 and CDR2: KGHDR, SFDVKD. In DNA form, the CDR3 reads TGTGCCACCCAATCACGGGGGTTCGACCAGCCCCAGCATTCT. Residues: CATQSRGFDQPQHS.

This clonotype was observed a few times. The chain links TRBV20-1 to TRBJ2-5; maybe TRBD2 (5 bases). The CDR3 extends over 12 amino acids. Trimming took 5 bases from V and 5 from J, leaving 12 bases between them. Germline CDR1 reads DFQATT; CDR2 reads SNEGSKA (reference sequence). DNA for the CDR3: TGCAGTGCTCCTCCCTCGGGGGAGACCCAGTACTTC. Translated: CSAPPSGETQYF.

The sample holds many counts of this clonotype. The rearrangement links TRBV28 to TRBJ2-7; weak D call: TRBD1 (7 bases). CDR1 and CDR2 from the germline V gene are MDHEN and SYDVKM. Trimming shortened V by 2 bases and J by 3 bases, and 17 bases separated the two germline ends. The CDR3 extends over 16 amino acids. CDR3 sequence (DNA): TGTGCCAGCAGTTTAGTAAGTGACAGGGACTTCTACGAGCAGTACTTC. This sequence encodes CASSLVSDRDFYEQYF.

This clonotype was counted ten times or more. The chain uses TRBV2 and TRBJ2-7; D is possibly TRBD1 (5 bases). The CDR3 has 14 amino acids. Germline CDR1 and CDR2: SNHLY and FYNNEI. Trimming removed 6 bases from V and 1 base from J, with 13 bases in between. The chain's CDR3 is CASRQDRGSYEQYF. The CDR3 coding sequence is TGTGCCAGCAGACAGGACCGAGGTTCCTACGAGCAGTACTTC.

This clonotype has at least ten counts. This sequence joins TRBV12-3 or TRBV12-4 and TRBJ1-1; D unclear. V was cut by 5 bases and J by 0 bases, with 7 bases left in between. There are 13 residues in the CDR3. CDR3 loop: CASSLTMNTEAFF. The DNA for the CDR3 is TGTGCCAGCAGTCTCACCATGAACACTGAAGCTTTCTTT.

Worth noting for this clonotype: At one of its ends the junction is not consistent with the germline gene, which may arise from a read error. The CDR3 sequence is CASSQLTDISSEQYF. CDR3 DNA: TGTGCCAGCAGCCAACTGACGGACATATCCTCCGAGCAGTACTTC. This rearrangement joins TRBV28 to TRBJ2-7; D is perhaps TRBD1 (5 bases). Looked up from germline, CDR1 is MDHEN and CDR2 is SYDVKM. This CDR3 is 15 amino acids long.

This clonotype showed up many times. The gene calls are TRBV6-5 and TRBJ1-2, with D maybe TRBD1 (6 bases). V lost 1 base, J lost 8 bases, and 17 bases lay in between. The CDR3 is 15 amino acids. Germline V lookup: CDR1 MNHEY, CDR2 SVGAGI. This CDR3 is CASSYYTGTSDGYTF. The DNA for the CDR3 is TGTGCCAGCAGTTACTACACCGGGACATCGGACGGCTACACCTTC.

The chain carries TRBV2 and TRBJ2-5; 9 nucleotides line up with TRBD2. CDR1 and CDR2 from the germline V gene are SNHLY and FYNNEI. The CDR3 runs 15 residues. Trimming removed 6 bases from V and 2 bases from J; junction bases left unmatched: 7. CDR3 DNA: TGTGCCAGCAGGCAGACTAGCGGCGGTCAAGAGACCCAGTACTTC. Translation gives CASRQTSGGQETQYF.

In its sample, this clonotype was seen once. The V call is TRBV6-2 or TRBV6-3, the J call TRBJ2-7; TRBD2 matches at 10 bases. The CDR3 runs 15 residues. J gave up 3 bases and V 7 bases, and 9 bases lay outside the gene matches. Germline CDR1 is MNHEY and CDR2 is SVGEGT. The CDR3 sequence is CASTPMLAGVYEQYF. The CDR3 coding sequence is TGTGCCAGCACCCCTATGCTAGCGGGAGTCTACGAGCAGTACTTC.

Note on this clonotype: Because the CDR3's place on the DNA is in doubt, the DNA is left out and the CDR3 is given as listed by TCRdb. The CDR3 sequence: CASSTSDRRSYEQYF. The rearrangement links TRBV6-5 to TRBJ2-7. From its first to its last residue, the CDR3 has 15 amino acids. CDR1 MNHEY and CDR2 SVGAGI come from the germline V gene.

The V gene is TRBV12-3 or TRBV12-4, the J gene TRBJ1-2, with D maybe TRBD1 (5 bases). Trimming left V 7 bases short and J 3 bases short, with 18 bases between. The CDR3 sequence is 15 residues long. The CDR3 protein is CASTYGGGGYYGYTF. The CDR3 region has the DNA TGTGCCAGCACTTACGGGGGGGGAGGCTACTATGGCTACACCTTC.

This clonotype showed up many times. V and J are TRBV5-1 and TRBJ1-6; no clear D. Trimming took off 4 bases at V and 1 base at J, with 12 bases between the two ends. The CDR3 contains 16 residues. Looked up from germline, CDR1 is SGHRS and CDR2 is YFSETQ. The CDR3 here is CASSVKESSYNSPLHF. As DNA, the CDR3 is TGCGCCAGCAGCGTCAAAGAATCGTCCTATAATTCACCCCTCCACTTT.

The count of this clonotype is one. This chain connects TRBV2 to TRBJ1-4, with 11 nucleotides matching TRBD1. J was trimmed by 7 bases and V by 5 bases; bases with no gene match: 12. CDR1 and CDR2 from the germline V gene are SNHLY and FYNNEI. This CDR3 contains 17 residues. The CDR3 loop reads CASSRADRGLLGEKLFF. The CDR3 DNA reads TGTGCCAGCAGTCGAGCGGACAGGGGGCTACTTGGTGAAAAACTGTTTTTT.

With regard to this clonotype: The final CDR3 position lacks the conserved phenylalanine or tryptophan, pointing to a likely read error. The CDR3, as DNA: TGTGCCAGTTTTAAGGATGGCTACACCCTC. As protein: CASFKDGYTL. The rearrangement joins TRBV19 to TRBJ1-2, with no clear D. Per the germline V gene, CDR1 is LNHDA and CDR2 is SQIVND (reference sequence). CDR3 length: 10 residues. The V end lost 8 bases, the J end lost 6 bases, and 7 bases lay between the germline ends.

This chain uses TRBV12-3 or TRBV12-4 with TRBJ2-5; D could derive from TRBD1 or TRBD2 (6 bases each). This CDR3 is 15 amino acids long. V lost 1 base to trimming and J lost 5 bases, with 14 bases between them. For the CDR3, the DNA is TGTGCCAGCAGTTTAGGTCTGGGGGGCCGGGAGACCCAGTACTTC. This gives the protein CASSLGLGGRETQYF.